The entry below describes one TCR beta chain. Its antigen is unidentified. This CDR3 is built from 13 residues. Germline V gene sequence: CDR1 MNHEY, CDR2 SVGEGT. This entry belongs to a study of monozygotic twins with inflammatory bowel disease. Study results and caveats: IBD-affected twins scored below their healthy co-twins in TCRbeta diversity (inverse Simpson).

Eight separate reactions for every sample produced the cDNA. Each CDR3 protein gets one entry in TCRdb, which reprocessed the 5' RACE reads and gives no DNA. This sample's table has around 410,000 distinct CDR3 sequences. This chain joins TRBV6-2 or TRBV6-3 and TRBJ1-5; TCRdb proposes TRBD1, but this gene call is untestable without DNA. Sample: blood. The clonotype comes from a human donor with ulcerative colitis or Crohn's disease, or a healthy co-twin of an affected twin (not recorded which). Here the CDR3 reads CASSDSGPQPQHF.